This T cell receptor beta chain was sequenced during a study of blood T cell repertoires in COVID-19. Background on the study: Both acute and convalescent COVID-19 samples were obtained from the United States, Italy and Spain. T cells, B-cell-depleted T cells, or PBMCs provided the cDNA or gDNA that served as material.

Germline CDR1 KGHSH, CDR2 LQKENI. V was clipped by 3 bases and J by 4 bases, with 7 bases between them. The CDR3 contains 12 residues. Under the authors' procedure: Reference gene primer amplification yielded estimated nucleated cell counts. Profiling relied on immunoSEQ multiplex PCR, and the TCRdb table lists in-frame clones only, not all of them. For V, J and clone size, that table is used; D and trimming come from the DNA. The sample consists of some 96,000 clones, about 80% of them appearing once. The gene calls are TRBV18 and TRBJ2-7; D is unclear. The specimen sequenced was peripheral blood. The sequence was collected from a woman in her 70s with acute or convalescent COVID-19. CDR3 nucleotides: TGTGCCAGCTCACCCGCTAGGTACGAGCAGTACTTC. As protein: CASSPARYEQYF.